This paragraph reports one TCR beta chain. CDR3 length equals 14 residues. Trimming left V 5 bases short and J 3 bases short, with 13 bases between. CDR1 is SGHTA, CDR2 FQGNSA, per germline. The data were taken from a study of T cells after somatic rescue of genetic block. Libraries were prepared by immunoSEQ multiplex PCR; TCRdb keeps only in-frame clonotypes and omits some of them. Of roughly 110,000 clones in the sample, under 95% are singletons; the top ten hold around 1.5%. The sequenced sample was peripheral blood mononuclear cells (PBMCs). This clonotype originated in a woman between 18 and 29 years old. The gene calls are TRBV7-2 and TRBJ1-2, with unresolved D. The CDR3 DNA reads as TGTGCCAGCAGCCCCAGGACCGCTGACTATGGCTACACCTTC. This gives the protein CASSPRTADYGYTF.